Following are 18 T cell receptor beta chains from one sample sequenced in a study of beta chain features in type 1 diabetes. Every isolated RNA sample was fully reverse transcribed, so sequencing captured expressed TCRB transcripts. Method: immunoSEQ multiplex PCR; TCRdb's copy keeps in-frame clones and lacks some. The sample has around 290,000 clones, 8% seen once. Material for sequencing was central memory CD4+ T cells from blood. The receptors were sampled from a woman younger than 35 in good health.

The chain is built from TRBV6-5 and TRBJ1-5; D is ambiguous. The CDR3 runs 15 residues. Trimming took off 6 bases at V and 0 bases at J, with 12 bases between the two ends. The germline CDR1 and CDR2 sequences are MNHEY and SVGAGI. The CDR3 DNA sequence: TGTGCCAGCAGGTTCGGGATACTTAGCAATCAGCCCCAGCATTTT. This sequence encodes CASRFGILSNQPQHF.

In this sample, this clone turned up a few times. This chain uses TRBV28 with TRBJ2-3; D is perhaps TRBD1 (6 bases). Germline V CDR1 and CDR2: MDHEN, SYDVKM. Trimming stripped 7 bases from V and 1 base from J, with 12 bases between. The CDR3 is 14 amino acids. The CDR3 DNA sequence: TGTGCCAGCACGTGGGACACCCGCACAGATACGCAGTATTTT. Residues: CASTWDTRTDTQYF.

This clone appeared a few times. The chain joins TRBV7-2 to TRBJ2-3, with D unresolved. The CDR3 runs 12 residues. Trimming pared 2 bases from V and 4 bases from J, leaving 4 bases between. Germline values: CDR1 SGHTA, CDR2 FQGNSA. CDR3 residues: CASSLIADTQYF. In DNA form, the CDR3 reads TGTGCCAGCAGCTTAATCGCAGATACGCAGTATTTT.

The chain couples TRBV18 to TRBJ1-5; 8 positions agree with TRBD1. This CDR3 is 15 amino acids long. The V gene end was trimmed by 3 bases and the J gene end by 5 bases; junction bases not matched to a gene: 6. The germline V gene encodes CDR1 KGHSH and CDR2 LQKENI. The CDR3, as DNA: TGTGCCAGCTCACCGGAACAGGGGGTATATCAGCCCCAGCATTTT. As protein: CASSPEQGVYQPQHF.

This clone was detected many times. The chain uses TRBV14 and TRBJ2-5; D not certain. Germline CDR1 and CDR2: SGHDN and FVKESK. Trimming took 0 bases from V and 5 from J, leaving 7 bases between them. The length of the CDR3 is 13 residues. The CDR3: CASSQDRLETQYF. In nucleotides, the CDR3 is TGTGCCAGCAGCCAAGACCGGTTGGAGACCCAGTACTTC.

This clone has more than one count but fewer than ten. Mismatch with germline at one junction end may stem from a read error. J is TRBJ2-3 and V is TRBV5-4; D is uncertain. The CDR3 length is 16 residues. Germline-derived CDR1 and CDR2 are SGHNT and YYREEE (reference sequence). The CDR3: CASSQDVLLDTDTQYF. As DNA, the CDR3 is TGCGCCAGCAGCCAAGATGTGCTGCTCGACACAGATACGCAGTATTTT.

The rearrangement joins TRBV4-3 to TRBJ1-3; 8 bases agree with TRBD1. Germline-derived CDR1 and CDR2 are LGHNA and YSLEER. CDR3 length: 14 residues. J was trimmed by 3 bases and V by 5 bases; bases with no gene match: 3. The CDR3 DNA reads TGCGCCAGCAGCGGACAGGGCCGTGGAAACACCATATATTTT. Translation gives CASSGQGRGNTIYF.

The chain employs TRBV4-2 and TRBJ2-1; either TRBD1 or TRBD2 may fit D (5 bases each). Germline CDR1 and CDR2: LGHNA and YNFKEQ. The V end lost 1 base, the J end lost 12 bases, and 10 bases lay between the germline ends. This CDR3 region has 12 residues. The CDR3 bases are TGTGCCAGCAGCCAAGTAGGGACCGGGCAGTTCTTC. Encoded protein: CASSQVGTGQFF.

Comment on this clone: A junction end diverges from the germline sequence, so it may reflect a read error. The CDR3 bases are TGTGCCAGCAGCCTGTACGGGGACAGGTCAGGGCTTGAAGAACTGTTTTTT. Its protein is CASSLYGDRSGLEELFF. The chain combines TRBV5-6 with TRBJ1-4, with 8 nucleotides matching TRBD1. This CDR3 is 17 amino acids long. Germline V CDR1 and CDR2: SGHDT, YYEEEE.

This rearrangement joins TRBV19 to TRBJ1-1; D call uncertain. CDR1 and CDR2 from the germline V gene are LNHDA and SQIVND (reference sequence). CDR3 size: 14 residues. V lost 3 bases, J lost 3 bases, and 11 bases lay in between. CDR3 coding DNA: TGTGCCAGTAGTATCCGGACTTGGGACACTGAAGCTTTCTTT. Translation gives CASSIRTWDTEAFF.

This clone was counted only a few times. The chain recombines TRBV27 with TRBJ2-1; D uncertain. Germline V gene sequence: CDR1 MNHEY, CDR2 SMNVEV (reference sequence). The length of the CDR3 is 13 residues. V lost 6 bases, J lost 2 bases, and 8 bases lay in between. CDR3 nucleotides: TGTGCCAGCAGGTTAGGTCCCTACAATGAGCAGTTCTTC. The encoded protein is CASRLGPYNEQFF.

The chain combines TRBV7-9 with TRBJ1-4, with D unclear. The ends were cut back, 5 bases at V and 0 bases at J, with 16 bases in the middle. The CDR3 spans 17 residues. Germline V lookup: CDR1 SEHNR, CDR2 FQNEAQ (reference sequence). CDR3 protein: CASSLGRTLTTNEKLFF. The CDR3 nucleotides are TGTGCCAGCAGCCTCGGACGGACCCTAACAACTAATGAAAAACTGTTTTTT.

The chain recombines TRBV10-1 with TRBJ1-5; 7 bases are a match to TRBD1. The trim removed 6 bases at V and 0 bases at J, leaving 2 bases unmatched. Germline V gene lookup returns CDR1 WNHNN and CDR2 SYGVQD (reference sequence). This CDR3 region has 14 residues. The CDR3 loop reads CASRTGSSNQPQHF. In DNA form, the CDR3 reads TGCGCCAGCAGGACAGGGAGTAGCAATCAGCCCCAGCATTTT.

This chain connects TRBV5-4 to TRBJ2-5, with TRBD1 matching 8 bases. The CDR3 is 14 amino acids. The germline V gene encodes CDR1 SGHNT and CDR2 YYREEE (reference sequence). V was pared by 4 bases and J by 5 bases, with 7 bases of the junction left unmatched. The CDR3 coding sequence is TGTGCCAGCAGCCACTCAGGGGGCCGGGAGACCCAGTACTTC. Translated: CASSHSGGRETQYF.

This clone was observed a few times. The V and J genes are TRBV11-2 and TRBJ2-3, with D possibly matching TRBD2 (6 bases). V lost 3 bases and J 0 bases, leaving 16 bases between the germline ends. This CDR3 region has 17 residues. CDR1 and CDR2 from the germline V gene are SGHAT and FQNNGV. The CDR3 loop is CASSLYPGLSSTDTQYF. DNA of the CDR3: TGTGCCAGCAGCTTGTATCCGGGACTCTCTAGCACAGATACGCAGTATTTT. Full variable domain (outside the CDR3, taken from reference TRBV11-2 and TRBJ2-3): EAGVAQSPRYKIIEKRQSVAFWCNPISGHATLYWYQQILGQGPKLLIQFQNNGVVDDSQLPKDRFSAERLKGVDSTLKIQPAKLEDSAVYLCASSLYPGLSSTDTQYFGPGTRLTVL.

This chain uses TRBV6-1 with TRBJ1-2; perhaps TRBD1 as D (5 bases). The CDR3 has 14 residues. Germline V CDR1 and CDR2: MNHNS, SASEGT. Trimming removed 5 bases at V and 1 base at J, with 11 bases between. CDR3 protein: CASSLTTVNYGYTF. The CDR3 DNA is TGTGCCAGCAGTTTAACGACAGTTAACTATGGCTACACCTTC.

The chain recombines TRBV28 with TRBJ1-4, with D unresolved. Germline CDR1 reads MDHEN; CDR2 reads SYDVKM. V shed 7 bases and J shed 3 bases, with 18 bases lying between them. This CDR3 is built from 16 residues. The CDR3 DNA is TGTGCCAGCACCCGTGCTGATATCGGGGCTAATGAAAAACTGTTTTTT. Amino acid sequence: CASTRADIGANEKLFF.

A word on this clone: A read error may be the cause here, since a much bigger clone is one base away. The same CDR3 can be traced to other DNA sequences in this sample. This rearrangement joins TRBV5-4 to TRBJ1-2; no clear D. From germline, CDR1 is SGHNT and CDR2 YYREEE (reference sequence). Trimming cost V 0 bases and J 2 bases, with 5 bases left between them. The length of the CDR3 is 13 residues. CDR3 protein: CASSLGANYGYTF. CDR3 coding DNA: TGTGCCAGCAGCTTGGGGGCCAACTATGGCTACACCTTC.